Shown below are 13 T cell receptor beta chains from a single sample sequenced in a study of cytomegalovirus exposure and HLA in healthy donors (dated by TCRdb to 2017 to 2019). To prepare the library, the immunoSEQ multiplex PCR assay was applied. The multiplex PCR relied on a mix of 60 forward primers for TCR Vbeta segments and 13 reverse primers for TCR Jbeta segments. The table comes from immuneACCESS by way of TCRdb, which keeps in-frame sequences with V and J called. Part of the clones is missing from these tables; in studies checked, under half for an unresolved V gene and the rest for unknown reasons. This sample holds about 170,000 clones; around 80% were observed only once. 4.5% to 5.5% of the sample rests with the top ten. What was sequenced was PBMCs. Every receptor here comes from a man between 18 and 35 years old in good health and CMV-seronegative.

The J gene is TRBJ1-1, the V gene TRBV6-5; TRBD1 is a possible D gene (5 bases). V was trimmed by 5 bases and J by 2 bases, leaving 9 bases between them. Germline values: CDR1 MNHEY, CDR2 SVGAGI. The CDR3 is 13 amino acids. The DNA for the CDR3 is TGTGCCAGCAGTAGGACACGCAACACTGAAGCTTTCTTT. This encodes CASSRTRNTEAFF.

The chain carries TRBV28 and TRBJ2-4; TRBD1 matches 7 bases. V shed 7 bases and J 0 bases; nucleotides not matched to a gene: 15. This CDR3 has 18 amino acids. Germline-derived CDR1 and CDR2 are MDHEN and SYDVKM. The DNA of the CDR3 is TGTGCCAGCACCCTCGTCCGGGACAGCGACCTAGCCAAAAACATTCAGTACTTC. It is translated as CASTLVRDSDLAKNIQYF. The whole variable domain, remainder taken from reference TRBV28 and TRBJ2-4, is DVKVTQSSRYLVKRTGEKVFLECVQDMDHENMFWYRQDPGLGLRLIYFSYDVKMKEKGDIPEGYSVSREKKERFSLILESASTNQTSMYLCASTLVRDSDLAKNIQYFGAGTRLSVL.

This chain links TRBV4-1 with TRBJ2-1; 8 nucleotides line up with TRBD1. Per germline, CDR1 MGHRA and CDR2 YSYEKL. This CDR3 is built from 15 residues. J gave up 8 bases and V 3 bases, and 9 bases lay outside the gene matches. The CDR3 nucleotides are TGCGCCAGCAGCCAGCGGACAGGGAGGATCGATGAGCAGTTCTTC. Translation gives CASSQRTGRIDEQFF.

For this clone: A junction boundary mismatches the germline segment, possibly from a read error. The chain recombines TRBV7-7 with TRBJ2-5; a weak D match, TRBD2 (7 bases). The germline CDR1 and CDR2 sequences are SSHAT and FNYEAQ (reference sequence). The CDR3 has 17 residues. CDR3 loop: CASSLAPVKGGAKTQYF. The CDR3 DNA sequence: TGTGCTAGCAGCTTAGCGCCGGTGAAGGGGGGGGCCAAGACCCAGTACTTC.

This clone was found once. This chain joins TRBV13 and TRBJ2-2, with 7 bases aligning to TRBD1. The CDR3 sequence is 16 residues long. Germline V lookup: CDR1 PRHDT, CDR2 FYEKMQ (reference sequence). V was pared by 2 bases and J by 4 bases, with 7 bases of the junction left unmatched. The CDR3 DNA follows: TGTGCCAGCAGCTTAAACAGGGGAGCGAGCACCGGGGAGCTGTTTTTT. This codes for CASSLNRGASTGELFF.

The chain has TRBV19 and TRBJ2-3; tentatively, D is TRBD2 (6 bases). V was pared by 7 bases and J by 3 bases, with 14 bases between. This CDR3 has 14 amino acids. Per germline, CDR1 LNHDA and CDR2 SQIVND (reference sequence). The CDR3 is CASIGLSPTDTQYF. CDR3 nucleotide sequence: TGTGCCAGTATTGGACTATCCCCGACAGATACGCAGTATTTT.

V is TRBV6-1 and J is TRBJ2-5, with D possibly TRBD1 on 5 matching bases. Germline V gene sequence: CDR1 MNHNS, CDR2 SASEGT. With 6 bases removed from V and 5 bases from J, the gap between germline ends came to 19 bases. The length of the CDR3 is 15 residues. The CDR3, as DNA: TGTGCCAGCAGCCCACAGGACGGAAGAGTGGAGACCCAGTACTTC. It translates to CASSPQDGRVETQYF.

For the CDR3, the DNA is TGTGCCAGCAGCCAAGTCAGGGGCGGGTTGGCTTTCTTT. Amino acids: CASSQVRGGLAFF. The rearrangement uses TRBV14 and TRBJ1-1, with D perhaps matching TRBD1 (6 bases). The CDR3 has 13 residues. V was shortened by 1 base and J by 11 bases, with 14 bases between the two germline ends. CDR1 SGHDN and CDR2 FVKESK come from the germline V gene. Filled out from reference TRBV14 and TRBJ1-1, the complete variable domain reads EAGVTQFPSHSVIEKGQTVTLRCDPISGHDNLYWYRRVMGKEIKFLLHFVKESKQDESGMPNNRFLAERTGGTYSTLKVQPAELEDSGVYFCASSQVRGGLAFFGQGTRLTVV.

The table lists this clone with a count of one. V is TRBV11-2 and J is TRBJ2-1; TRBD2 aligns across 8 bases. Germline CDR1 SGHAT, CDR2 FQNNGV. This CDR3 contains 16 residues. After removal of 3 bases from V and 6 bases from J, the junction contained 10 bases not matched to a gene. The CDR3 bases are TGTGCCAGCAGCTTGTTCTCAGCGGGAGTAACCAATGAGCAGTTCTTC. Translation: CASSLFSAGVTNEQFF.

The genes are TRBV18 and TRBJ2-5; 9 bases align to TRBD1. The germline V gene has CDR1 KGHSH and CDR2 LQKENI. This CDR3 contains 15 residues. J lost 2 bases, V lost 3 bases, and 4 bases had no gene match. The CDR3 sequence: CASSPKGQGQETQYF. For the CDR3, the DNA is TGTGCCAGCTCACCTAAAGGACAGGGGCAAGAGACCCAGTACTTC.

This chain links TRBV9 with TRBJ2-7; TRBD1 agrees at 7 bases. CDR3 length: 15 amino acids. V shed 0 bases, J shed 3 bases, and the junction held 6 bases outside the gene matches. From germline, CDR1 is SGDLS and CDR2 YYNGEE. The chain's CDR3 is CASSVGGAGGYEQYF. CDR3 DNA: TGTGCCAGCAGCGTAGGAGGGGCAGGGGGCTACGAGCAGTACTTC.

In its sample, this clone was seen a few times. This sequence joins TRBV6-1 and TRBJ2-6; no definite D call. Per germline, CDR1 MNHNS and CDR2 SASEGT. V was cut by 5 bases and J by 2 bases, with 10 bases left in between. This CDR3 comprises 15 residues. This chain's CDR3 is CASSTGLTGANVLTF. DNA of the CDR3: TGTGCCAGCAGTACCGGTCTTACTGGGGCCAACGTCCTGACTTTC.

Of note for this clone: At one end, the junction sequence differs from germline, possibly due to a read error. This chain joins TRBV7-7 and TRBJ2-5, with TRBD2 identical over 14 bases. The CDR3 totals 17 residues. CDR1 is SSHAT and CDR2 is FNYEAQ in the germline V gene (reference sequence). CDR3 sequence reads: CASSVGLAGVSRETQYF. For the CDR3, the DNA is TGTGCTAGCAGCGTGGGACTAGCGGGAGTATCTAGAGAGACCCAGTACTTC.